These 9 T cell receptor beta chains came from one sample sequenced in a study of blood T cells in healthy people across ages. Using a J-beta primer mix together with a sample-barcoded 5' primer, a second PCR was run for about 6 to 11 cycles. TCRdb re-derived calls from the 5' RACE reads in MiXCR, one entry per CDR3 protein. Of about 1,600,000 distinct CDR3 sequences in the sample, roughly 40% are singletons; the top ten hold around 8%. Material for sequencing was blood. The receptors stem from a woman under 30 in good health.

The chain is built from TRBV20-1 and TRBJ1-5; D remains unclear. The CDR3 loop spans 14 amino acids. Germline V gene sequence: CDR1 DFQATT, CDR2 SNEGSKA (reference sequence). V lost 5 bases and J lost 4, with 15 bases in between. CDR3 amino acids: CSAANSNSNQPQHF. In DNA, the CDR3 is TGCAGTGCTGCCAACAGCAACAGTAATCAGCCCCAGCATTTT.

V is TRBV4-1 and J is TRBJ2-2, with D perhaps matching TRBD1 (6 bases). Trimming shortened V by 1 base and J by 5 bases, and 14 bases separated the two germline ends. Germline loops: CDR1 MGHRA, CDR2 YSYEKL. The CDR3 is 16 residues long. Here the CDR3 DNA reads TGCGCCAGCAGCCAAGCCTTACAGGGTAAAACCGGGGAGCTGTTTTTT. It translates to CASSQALQGKTGELFF.

Notes on this clonotype: One end of the junction fails to match germline, which may point to a read error. The chain carries TRBV6-1 and TRBJ2-7; possibly TRBD2 for D (5 bases). CDR1 is MNHNS, CDR2 SASEGT, per germline. This CDR3 is 12 amino acids long. The CDR3 spells CAGSELRDEQYF. For the CDR3, the DNA is TGTGCCGGCAGTGAACTTCGGGATGAGCAGTACTTC.

This clonotype appeared a few times. The V gene is TRBV6-2 or TRBV6-3, the J gene TRBJ2-3; D not resolved. The CDR3 is 16 amino acids. With 4 bases removed from V and 5 bases from J, the gap between germline ends came to 19 bases. CDR1 is MNHEY, CDR2 SVGEGT, per germline. In DNA form, the CDR3 reads TGTGCCAGCAGTTTAAGTATCTCGGGCAGGAGAGATACGCAGTATTTT. Encoded protein: CASSLSISGRRDTQYF.

The chain carries TRBV10-3 and TRBJ2-5; D call uncertain. Trimming removed 2 bases from V and 11 bases from J, with 21 bases in between. The CDR3 sequence is 15 residues long. Germline-derived CDR1 and CDR2 are ENHRY and SYGVKD. DNA for the CDR3: TGTGCCATCAGTGAGGCGGTGGGAATCTTGGGTGAGCAGTACTTC. Its translation is CAISEAVGILGEQYF.

This clonotype came up a few times. The chain recombines TRBV12-3 or TRBV12-4 with TRBJ2-7; 8 nucleotides align to TRBD2. V trimming: 4 bases; J trimming: 5 bases; junction bases outside the gene matches: 16. This CDR3 has 17 amino acids. This CDR3 reads CASSSPFRRAGENEQYF. The CDR3 region has the DNA TGTGCCAGCAGTTCCCCTTTCAGAAGAGCGGGAGAAAACGAGCAGTACTTC.

In the case of this clonotype: An end of the junction differs from the germline gene, which may be a read error. The V gene is TRBV18, the J gene TRBJ2-1, with 8 bases that match TRBD2. This CDR3 is 15 amino acids long. Germline V gene data show CDR1 as KGHSH and CDR2 as LQKENI. CDR3 sequence: CASSPGTSRTDEQFF. Here the CDR3 DNA reads TGCGCCAGCTCACCCGGGACTAGTCGGACGGATGAGCAGTTCTTC.

The chain couples TRBV3-1 to TRBJ2-7; 10 positions match TRBD1. The CDR3 sequence is 17 residues long. Per germline, CDR1 LGHDT and CDR2 YNNKEL (reference sequence). V shed 1 base and J 5 bases; nucleotides not matched to a gene: 11. The chain's CDR3 is CASSQGGGGTGVDEQYF. The CDR3 coding sequence is TGTGCCAGCAGCCAAGGGGGTGGGGGGACAGGGGTAGACGAGCAGTACTTC.

V gene TRBV28 combines with J gene TRBJ2-1; a weak D match, TRBD2 (7 bases). Germline V CDR1 and CDR2: MDHEN, SYDVKM. Trimming cost V 5 bases and J 4 bases, with 12 bases left between them. This CDR3 spans 14 amino acids. Here the CDR3 reads CASSKGGLYNEQFF. The CDR3, as DNA: TGTGCCAGCAGTAAGGGGGGGCTGTACAATGAGCAGTTCTTC. Variable domain in full (rest from reference TRBV28 and TRBJ2-1): DVKVTQSSRYLVKRTGEKVFLECVQDMDHENMFWYRQDPGLGLRLIYFSYDVKMKEKGDIPEGYSVSREKKERFSLILESASTNQTSMYLCASSKGGLYNEQFFGPGTRLTVL.